This T cell receptor (beta chain) was sequenced during a study of neoadjuvant nivolumab and ipilimumab in lung cancer. The V and J ends lost 4 bases and 1 base respectively, with 8 bases between them. The CDR3 consists of 14 residues. Libraries were prepared by immunoSEQ multiplex PCR; TCRdb keeps only in-frame clonotypes and omits some of them. Of about 38,000 clones in the sample, about 88% were seen once. The origin of this receptor is an adult with non-small cell lung cancer. Material: peripheral blood, obtained before neoadjuvant nivolumab, alone or with ipilimumab. The J gene is TRBJ2-2, the V gene TRBV5-3; D is uncertain. TRBV5-3 carries the ORF label, with uncertain function. The CDR3 is CARSPSKNTGELFF. The CDR3 DNA follows: TGTGCCAGAAGCCCTTCCAAGAACACCGGGGAGCTGTTTTTT.